The 9 T cell receptor beta chains below were found in one sample sequenced in a study of blood T cell repertoires in COVID-19. The repertoire was sequenced with immunoSEQ multiplex PCR; TCRdb's copy has only in-frame clones and lacks some. This table has roughly 180,000 clones, 70% to 90% appearing once. Sequenced material: peripheral blood. All receptors derive from a man between 65 and 85 years old with active or convalescent COVID-19.

This clone was recorded once. The chain carries TRBV5-4 and TRBJ2-3; 10 bases agree with TRBD2. The CDR3 consists of 15 residues. Per the germline V gene, CDR1 is SGHNT and CDR2 is YYREEE (reference sequence). After removal of 3 bases from V and 1 base from J, the junction contained 2 bases not matched to a gene. CDR3: CASSSGLAGTDTQYF. CDR3 nucleotides: TGTGCCAGCAGCTCAGGACTAGCGGGCACAGATACGCAGTATTTT.

The sample holds a few counts of this clone. The same CDR3 arises from other DNA sequences in this sample as well. This chain joins TRBV18 and TRBJ2-2; no clear D gene. The CDR3 is made up of 13 amino acids. The germline CDR1 and CDR2 sequences are KGHSH and LQKENI. V dropped 6 bases and J dropped 3 bases, with 8 bases sitting between them. CDR3 bases: TGTGCCAGCTCCCCCCGGGACACCGGGGAGCTGTTTTTT. Translated, it gives CASSPRDTGELFF.

The chain uses TRBV10-3 and TRBJ2-5, with a tentative D call TRBD1 (5 bases). V was pared by 0 bases and J by 4 bases, with 15 bases between. CDR1 ENHRY and CDR2 SYGVKD come from the germline V gene. The CDR3 sequence is 16 residues long. Here the CDR3 DNA reads TGTGCCATCAGTGAGTCGTCAGGGAACGGTAGAGAGACCCAGTACTTC. Translation: CAISESSGNGRETQYF.

The J gene is TRBJ1-6, the V gene TRBV5-1; tentatively, D is TRBD1 (6 bases). V lost 0 bases and J 8 bases, leaving 9 bases between the germline ends. Germline loops: CDR1 SGHRS, CDR2 YFSETQ. This CDR3 spans 14 amino acids. CDR3 sequence (DNA): TGCGCCAGCAGCTTGGACAGGGCTGATTCACCCCTCCACTTT. It yields the protein CASSLDRADSPLHF.

The J gene is TRBJ2-5, the V gene TRBV7-2, with a weak D call TRBD1 (6 bases). Germline V gene lookup returns CDR1 SGHTA and CDR2 FQGNSA. V was shortened by 8 bases and J by 5 bases, with 9 bases between the two germline ends. This CDR3 has 11 amino acids. CDR3 in DNA: TGTGCCAGCGGTAGGGGGGAGACCCAGTACTTC. Protein: CASGRGETQYF.

The rearrangement uses TRBV5-1 and TRBJ1-1; D is unclear. The CDR3 has 13 residues. Per germline, CDR1 SGHRS and CDR2 YFSETQ. Trimming removed 0 bases from V and 11 bases from J, with 14 bases in between. For the CDR3, the DNA is TGCGCCAGCAGCTTGGACACTCAAGCGGGGGCTTTCTTT. This encodes CASSLDTQAGAFF.

CDR3 protein: CASSRETGTGVSPLHF. In DNA form, the CDR3 reads TGTGCCAGCAGCAGAGAAACCGGGACAGGGGTGTCACCCCTCCACTTT. The chain joins TRBV7-8 to TRBJ1-6, with TRBD1 matching over 10 bases. Trimming removed 5 bases from V and 10 bases from J; junction bases left unmatched: 11. CDR1 is SGHVS and CDR2 is FQNEAQ in the germline V gene. The CDR3 runs to 16 residues.

The chain is built from TRBV2 and TRBJ2-7; the D gene is possibly TRBD2 (5 bases). Germline V CDR1 and CDR2: SNHLY, FYNNEI. V dropped 6 bases and J dropped 2 bases, with 11 bases sitting between them. The CDR3 contains 13 residues. CDR3 protein: CASSADGTYEQYF. The CDR3 DNA reads TGTGCCAGCAGCGCGGACGGGACCTACGAGCAGTACTTC.

The rearrangement uses TRBV7-9 and TRBJ2-2; D is ambiguous. Germline V gene sequence: CDR1 SEHNR, CDR2 FQNEAQ (reference sequence). V lost 3 bases, J lost 5 bases, and 10 bases lay in between. The CDR3 loop spans 14 amino acids. CDR3 loop: CASSFLTGTGELFF. The DNA of the CDR3 is TGTGCCAGCAGCTTCTTAACCGGGACCGGGGAGCTGTTTTTT.